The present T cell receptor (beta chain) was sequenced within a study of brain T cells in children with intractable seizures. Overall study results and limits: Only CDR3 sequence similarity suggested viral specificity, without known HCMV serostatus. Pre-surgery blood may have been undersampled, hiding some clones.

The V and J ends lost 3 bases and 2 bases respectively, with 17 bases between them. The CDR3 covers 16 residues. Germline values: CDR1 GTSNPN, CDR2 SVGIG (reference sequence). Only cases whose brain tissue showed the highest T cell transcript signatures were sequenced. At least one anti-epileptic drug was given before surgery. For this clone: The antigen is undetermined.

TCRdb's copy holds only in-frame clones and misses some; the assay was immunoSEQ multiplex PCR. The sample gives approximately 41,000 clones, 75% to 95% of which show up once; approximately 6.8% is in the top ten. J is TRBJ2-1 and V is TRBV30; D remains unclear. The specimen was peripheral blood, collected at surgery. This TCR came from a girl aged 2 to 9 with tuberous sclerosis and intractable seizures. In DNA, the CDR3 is TGTGCCTGGAGCTTACGGCTAGACTTTGCCTACAATGAGCAGTTCTTC. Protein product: CAWSLRLDFAYNEQFF.